The sequence of this TCR beta chain was determined in a study of blood T cell repertoires in COVID-19. Whole-study context: Donors in the United States, Italy and Spain gave samples during acute or convalescent COVID-19. In each case, the material was cDNA or gDNA derived from T cells, B-cell-depleted T cells, or PBMCs.

CDR1 is LNHDA, CDR2 SQIVND, per germline (reference sequence). There are 15 residues in the CDR3. V gave up 6 bases and J gave up 0 bases; unmatched junction bases: 7. In the original workflow: Nucleated cell counts were estimated from reference gene primer amplification. The method was immunoSEQ multiplex PCR; TCRdb's version includes in-frame clones alone and lacks a portion of them. That table is the source of V, J and clone size, and D and trimming were worked out from the DNA. The data show fewer than 140,000 clones, roughly 80% seen once. Sample: peripheral blood. The chain combines TRBV19 with TRBJ1-1, with 7 bases matching TRBD1. This clonotype was sampled from a woman aged 60-75 years with acute or convalescent COVID-19. The CDR3 is CASREDRSMNTEAFF. CDR3 coding DNA: TGTGCCAGTAGAGAGGACAGGTCCATGAACACTGAAGCTTTCTTT.